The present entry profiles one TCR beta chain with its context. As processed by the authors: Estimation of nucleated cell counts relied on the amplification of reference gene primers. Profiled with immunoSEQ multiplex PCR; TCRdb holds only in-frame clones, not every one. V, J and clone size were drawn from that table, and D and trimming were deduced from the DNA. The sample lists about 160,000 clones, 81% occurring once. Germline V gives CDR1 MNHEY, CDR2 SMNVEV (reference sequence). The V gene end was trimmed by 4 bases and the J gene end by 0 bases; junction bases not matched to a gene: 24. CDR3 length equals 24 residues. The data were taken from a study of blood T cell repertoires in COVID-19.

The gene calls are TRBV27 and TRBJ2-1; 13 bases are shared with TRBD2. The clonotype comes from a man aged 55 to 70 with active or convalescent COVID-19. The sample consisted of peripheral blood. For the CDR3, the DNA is TGTGCCAGCAGTTCGCAATCCGGGACAGGGGGACGGGGACTAGCGGGGAGCTCCTACAATGAGCAGTTCTTC. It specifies CASSSQSGTGGRGLAGSSYNEQFF.